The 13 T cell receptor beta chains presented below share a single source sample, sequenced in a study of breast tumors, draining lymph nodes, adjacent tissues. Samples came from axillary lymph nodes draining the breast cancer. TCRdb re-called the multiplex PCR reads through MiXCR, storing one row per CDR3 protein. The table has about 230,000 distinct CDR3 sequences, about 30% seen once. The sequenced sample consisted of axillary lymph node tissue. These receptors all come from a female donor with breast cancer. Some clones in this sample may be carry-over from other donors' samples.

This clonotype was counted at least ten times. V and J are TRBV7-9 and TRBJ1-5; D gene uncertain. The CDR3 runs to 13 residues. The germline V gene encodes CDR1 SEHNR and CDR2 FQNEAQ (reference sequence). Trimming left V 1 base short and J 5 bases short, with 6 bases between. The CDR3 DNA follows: TGTGCCAGCAGCTTAGTAGGTGATCAGCCCCAGCATTTT. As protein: CASSLVGDQPQHF.

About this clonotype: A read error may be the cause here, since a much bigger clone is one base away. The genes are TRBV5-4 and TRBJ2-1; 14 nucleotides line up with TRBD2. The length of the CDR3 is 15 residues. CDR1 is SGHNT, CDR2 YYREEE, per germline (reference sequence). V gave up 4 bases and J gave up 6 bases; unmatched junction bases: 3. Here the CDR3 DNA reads TGTGCCAGCAGCAGGGGACTAGCGGGGGCCAATGAGCAGTTCTTC. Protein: CASSRGLAGANEQFF.

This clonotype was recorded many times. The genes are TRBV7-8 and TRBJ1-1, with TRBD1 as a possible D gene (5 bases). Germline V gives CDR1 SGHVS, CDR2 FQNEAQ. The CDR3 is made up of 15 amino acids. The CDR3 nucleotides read TGTGCGAGTCGAATCTCCCGGGGGACCGGGACTGAAGCTTTCTTT. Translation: CASRISRGTGTEAFF.

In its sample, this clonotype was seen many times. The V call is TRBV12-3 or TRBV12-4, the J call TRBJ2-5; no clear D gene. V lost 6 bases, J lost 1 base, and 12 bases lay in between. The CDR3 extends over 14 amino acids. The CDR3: CASRGTGAQETQYF. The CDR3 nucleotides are TGTGCCAGCAGAGGCACGGGCGCCCAAGAGACCCAGTACTTC.

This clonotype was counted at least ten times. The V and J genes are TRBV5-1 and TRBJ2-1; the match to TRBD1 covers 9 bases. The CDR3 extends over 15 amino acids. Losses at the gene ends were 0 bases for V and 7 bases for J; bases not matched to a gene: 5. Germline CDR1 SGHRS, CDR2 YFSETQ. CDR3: CASSLGGTGRNEQFF. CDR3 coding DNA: TGCGCCAGCAGCTTGGGGGGGACAGGGAGAAATGAGCAGTTCTTC.

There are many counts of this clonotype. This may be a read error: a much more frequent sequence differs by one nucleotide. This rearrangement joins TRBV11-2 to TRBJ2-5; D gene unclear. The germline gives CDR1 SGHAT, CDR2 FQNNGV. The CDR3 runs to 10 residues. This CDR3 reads CASSLETQSF. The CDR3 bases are TGTGCCAGCAGCTTAGAGACCCAGTCCTTC.

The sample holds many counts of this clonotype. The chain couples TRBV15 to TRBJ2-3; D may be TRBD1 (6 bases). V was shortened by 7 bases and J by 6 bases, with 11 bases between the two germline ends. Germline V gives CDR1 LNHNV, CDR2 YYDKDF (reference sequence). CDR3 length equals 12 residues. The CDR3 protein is CATKHTGDTQYF. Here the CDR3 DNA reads TGTGCCACCAAACACACAGGGGATACGCAGTATTTT.

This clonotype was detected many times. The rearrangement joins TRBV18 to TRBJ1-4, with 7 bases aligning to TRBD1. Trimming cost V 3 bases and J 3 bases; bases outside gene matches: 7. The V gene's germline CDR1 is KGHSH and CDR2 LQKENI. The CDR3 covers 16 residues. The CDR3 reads CASSPLTGIPNEKLFF. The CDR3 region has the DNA TGTGCCAGCTCACCGTTGACAGGGATACCTAATGAAAAACTGTTTTTT.

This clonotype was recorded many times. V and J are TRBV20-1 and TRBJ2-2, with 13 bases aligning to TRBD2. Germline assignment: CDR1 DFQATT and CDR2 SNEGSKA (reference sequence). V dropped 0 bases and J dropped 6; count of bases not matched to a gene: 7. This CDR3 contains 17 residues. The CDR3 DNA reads TGCAGTGCTAGAGACCCTGGGACTAGCGGGAAGTCCGGGGAGCTGTTTTTT. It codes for CSARDPGTSGKSGELFF.

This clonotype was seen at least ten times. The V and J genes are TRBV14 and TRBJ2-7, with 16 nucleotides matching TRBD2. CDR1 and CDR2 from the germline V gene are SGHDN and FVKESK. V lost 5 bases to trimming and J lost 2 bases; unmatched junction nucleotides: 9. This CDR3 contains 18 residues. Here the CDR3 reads CASSKAPGLAGGPYEQYF. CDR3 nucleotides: TGTGCCAGCAGCAAAGCACCGGGACTAGCGGGAGGGCCCTACGAGCAGTACTTC.

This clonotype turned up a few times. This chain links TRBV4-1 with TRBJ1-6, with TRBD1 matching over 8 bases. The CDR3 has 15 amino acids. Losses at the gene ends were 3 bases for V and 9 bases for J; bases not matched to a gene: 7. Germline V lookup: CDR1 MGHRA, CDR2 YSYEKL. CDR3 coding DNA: TGCGCCAGCAGCCACGGACAGGGCATGGGTTCACCCCTCCACTTT. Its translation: CASSHGQGMGSPLHF.

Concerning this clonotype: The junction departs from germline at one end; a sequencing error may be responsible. The CDR3 DNA reads TGCACCAGTCGACCCGGGGGGAATGAAAAACTGTTTTTT. It is translated as CTSRPGGNEKLFF. This chain links TRBV6-5 with TRBJ1-4, with a tentative D call TRBD1 (5 bases). Per germline, CDR1 MNHEY and CDR2 SVGAGI. The CDR3 loop spans 13 amino acids.

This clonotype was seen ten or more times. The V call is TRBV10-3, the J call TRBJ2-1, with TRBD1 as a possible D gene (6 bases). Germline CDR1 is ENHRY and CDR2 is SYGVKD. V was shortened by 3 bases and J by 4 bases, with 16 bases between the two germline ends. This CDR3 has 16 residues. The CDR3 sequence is CAISDRGQGFYNEQFF. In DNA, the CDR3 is TGTGCCATCAGTGACCGTGGGCAGGGGTTTTACAATGAGCAGTTCTTC.